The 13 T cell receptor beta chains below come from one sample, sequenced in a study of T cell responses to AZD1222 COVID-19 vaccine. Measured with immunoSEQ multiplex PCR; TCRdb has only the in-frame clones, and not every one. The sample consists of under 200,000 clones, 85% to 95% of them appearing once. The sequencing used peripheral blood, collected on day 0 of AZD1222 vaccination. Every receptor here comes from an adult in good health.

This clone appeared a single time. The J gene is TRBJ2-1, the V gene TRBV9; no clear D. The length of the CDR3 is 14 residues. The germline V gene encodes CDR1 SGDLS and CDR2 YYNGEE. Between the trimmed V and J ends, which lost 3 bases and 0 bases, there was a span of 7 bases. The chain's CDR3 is CASSAPDSYNEQFF. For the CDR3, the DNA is TGTGCCAGCAGCGCACCAGACTCCTACAATGAGCAGTTCTTC.

The CDR3 DNA is TGTGCCAGTAGTGGACAGGGGGCCCTATATGGCTACACCTTC. Protein sequence: CASSGQGALYGYTF. The J gene is TRBJ1-2, the V gene TRBV19; 11 bases are shared with TRBD1. The V gene end was trimmed by 5 bases and the J gene end by 5 bases; junction bases not matched to a gene: 4. Germline values: CDR1 LNHDA, CDR2 SQIVND (reference sequence). The CDR3 covers 14 residues.

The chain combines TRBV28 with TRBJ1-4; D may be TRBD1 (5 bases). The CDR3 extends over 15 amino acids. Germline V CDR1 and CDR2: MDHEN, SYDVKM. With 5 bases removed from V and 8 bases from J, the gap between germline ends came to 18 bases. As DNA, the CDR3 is TGTGCCAGCAGTGCCGCGGCAGGGAGAGGCGAAAAACTGTTTTTT. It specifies CASSAAAGRGEKLFF.

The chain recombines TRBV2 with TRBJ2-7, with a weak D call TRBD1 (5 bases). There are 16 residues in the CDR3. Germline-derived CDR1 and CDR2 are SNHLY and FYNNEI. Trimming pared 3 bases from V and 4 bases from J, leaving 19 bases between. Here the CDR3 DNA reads TGTGCCAGCAGTGAGCGGCCCGGACGGACACCTTACGAGCAGTACTTC. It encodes CASSERPGRTPYEQYF.

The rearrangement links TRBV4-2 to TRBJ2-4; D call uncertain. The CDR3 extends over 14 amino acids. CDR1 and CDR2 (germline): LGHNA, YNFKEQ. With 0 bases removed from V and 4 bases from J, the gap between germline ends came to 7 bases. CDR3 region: CASSQDLEKNIQYF. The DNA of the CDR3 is TGTGCCAGCAGCCAAGATTTGGAAAAAAACATTCAGTACTTC.

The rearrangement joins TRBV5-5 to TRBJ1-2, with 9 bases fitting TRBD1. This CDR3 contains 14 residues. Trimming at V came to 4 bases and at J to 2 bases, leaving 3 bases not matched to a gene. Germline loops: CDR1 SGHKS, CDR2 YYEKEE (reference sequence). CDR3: CASSGGTGNYGYTF. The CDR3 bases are TGTGCCAGCAGCGGCGGGACAGGGAACTATGGCTACACCTTC.

This CDR3 is CASSRGSNYGYTF. The CDR3, as DNA: TGTGCCAGCAGCCGTGGTTCAAACTATGGCTACACCTTC. This chain links TRBV12-3 or TRBV12-4 with TRBJ1-2; no clear D. The CDR3 consists of 13 residues. V shed 6 bases and J shed 2 bases, with 10 bases lying between them.

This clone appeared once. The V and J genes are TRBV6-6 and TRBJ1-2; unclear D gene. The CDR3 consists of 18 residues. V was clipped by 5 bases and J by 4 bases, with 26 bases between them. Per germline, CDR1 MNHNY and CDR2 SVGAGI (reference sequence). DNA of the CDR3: TGTGCCAGCAGTCCACGGTTTTTGAGGGATAAACAAGGCTATGGCTACACCTTC. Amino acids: CASSPRFLRDKQGYGYTF.

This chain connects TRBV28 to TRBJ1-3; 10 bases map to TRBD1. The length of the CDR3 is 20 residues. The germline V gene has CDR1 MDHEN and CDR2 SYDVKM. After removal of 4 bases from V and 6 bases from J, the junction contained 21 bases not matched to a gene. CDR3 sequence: CASSSPVPGQGLGPLNTIYF. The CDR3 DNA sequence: TGTGCCAGCAGTTCCCCTGTCCCGGGACAGGGGTTGGGACCGCTAAACACCATATATTTT.

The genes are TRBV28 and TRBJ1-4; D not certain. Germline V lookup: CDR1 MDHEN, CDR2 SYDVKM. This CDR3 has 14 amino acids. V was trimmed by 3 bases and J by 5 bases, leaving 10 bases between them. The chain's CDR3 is CASSFWKINEKLFF. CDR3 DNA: TGTGCCAGCAGTTTTTGGAAAATAAATGAAAAACTGTTTTTT.

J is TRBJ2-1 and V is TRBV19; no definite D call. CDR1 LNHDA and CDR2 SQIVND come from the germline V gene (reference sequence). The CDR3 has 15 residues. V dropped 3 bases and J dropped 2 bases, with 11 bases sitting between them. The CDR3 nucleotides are TGTGCCAGTAGTATGGTGTGGACGACCTACAATGAGCAGTTCTTC. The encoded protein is CASSMVWTTYNEQFF.

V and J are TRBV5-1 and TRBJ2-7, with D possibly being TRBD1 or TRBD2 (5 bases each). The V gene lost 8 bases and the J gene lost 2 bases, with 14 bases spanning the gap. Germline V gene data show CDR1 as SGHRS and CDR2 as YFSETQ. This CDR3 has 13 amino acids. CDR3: CARRDGHTYEQYF. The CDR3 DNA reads TGCGCCAGAAGGGACGGCCATACCTACGAGCAGTACTTC.

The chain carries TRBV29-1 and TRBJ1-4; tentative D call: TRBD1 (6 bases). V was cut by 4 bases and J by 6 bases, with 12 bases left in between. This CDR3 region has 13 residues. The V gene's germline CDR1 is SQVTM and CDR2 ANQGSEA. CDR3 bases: TGCAGCGTTGCGGGACAAAGGGATGAAAAACTGTTTTTT. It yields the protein CSVAGQRDEKLFF.